This TCR beta chain appears in the sequencing data of a study of blood T cell repertoires in COVID-19. Study-level information: Sites in the United States, Italy and Spain provided acute and convalescent COVID-19 samples.

Germline CDR1 and CDR2: SGDLS and YYNGEE. This CDR3 contains 14 residues. J was trimmed by 7 bases and V by 3 bases; bases with no gene match: 7. In the authors' workflow: Estimated nucleated cell counts came from reference gene primer amplification. TCRdb's copy holds only in-frame clones and misses some; the assay was immunoSEQ multiplex PCR. V, J and clone size derive from that table, while D and trimming were established from the DNA sequence. The sample has approximately 250,000 clones, 65% to 90% seen once. Enrollment of patients from Seattle took place during active infection, with longitudinal follow-up.

The chain combines TRBV9 with TRBJ2-7, with 10 bases matching TRBD1. Sequencing was performed on peripheral blood. This sequence originates from a man aged 50 to 59 with COVID-19, enrolled during active disease. CDR3 sequence (DNA): TGTGCCAGCAGCGCCGGGACAGGGGCGAGTGAGCAGTACTTC. This translates into CASSAGTGASEQYF.